This T cell receptor (beta chain) is from a study of T cell repertoires in cytomegalovirus infection. As for the study in general: Public signatures in TCR beta pointed to CMV infection and matching HLA type.

CDR3 size: 13 residues. The ends lost 7 bases at V and 6 bases at J; junction bases unmatched: 8. In germline, CDR1 is WSHSY, CDR2 SAAADI. Regarding the study as a whole: The ex vivo response showed dominance by HLA-C-restricted CMV-specific TCR beta clonotypes. Cumulated frequencies of public TCR beta families served to identify carriers of CMV plus the relevant HLA.

From the reads, TCRdb called clonotypes with MiXCR, one entry per CDR3 protein. Altogether some 300,000 distinct CDR3 sequences are present, roughly 13% being singletons, with the ten largest covering roughly 8.7%. In the case of this clonotype: Its antigen is as yet unknown.

Sequenced: PBMCs. The chain couples TRBV10-2 to TRBJ1-2; 7 bases agree with TRBD1. The origin of this receptor is a human donor in good health (CMV status not recorded). Some clones in this sample may be carry-over from other donors' samples. The CDR3 region is CASTGGRGDGYTF. Written as DNA, the CDR3 is TGCGCCAGCACTGGGGGCAGGGGGGATGGCTACACCTTC.